What follows are 27 T cell receptor beta chains derived from one specimen sequenced in a study of blood T cell repertoires in COVID-19 (TCRdb year 2020). The library was generated by the immunoSEQ multiplex PCR assay. The table was pulled from immuneACCESS by TCRdb, which kept in-frame rearrangements only. Such tables lose some clones; where checked, under half of the loss comes from unresolved V genes, and the rest has no known cause. Here the sample has about 73,000 clones; around 83% occur a single time. Together, the top ten hold 5% to 6.5% of the sample. Sequencing input: peripheral blood. The receptors were sampled from a man aged 45-60 years with active COVID-19.

The V call is TRBV3-1 (or the pseudogene TRBV3-2), the J call TRBJ2-5; TRBD2 might be the D (6 bases). The CDR3 is 14 amino acids. In germline, CDR1 is LGHDT, CDR2 YNNKEL (reference sequence). V dropped 1 base and J dropped 3 bases, with 9 bases sitting between them. The CDR3 here is CASSQGRGEETQYF. CDR3 in DNA: TGTGCCAGCAGCCAAGGGAGGGGTGAAGAGACCCAGTACTTC.

The J gene is TRBJ2-5, the V gene TRBV28; the D gene is possibly TRBD2 (5 bases). The CDR3 has 13 amino acids. V lost 11 bases and J 1 base, leaving 14 bases between the germline ends. Germline CDR1 is MDHEN and CDR2 is SYDVKM. The CDR3 sequence: CAGPTGIQETQYF. CDR3 coding DNA: TGTGCCGGCCCTACCGGGATCCAAGAGACCCAGTACTTC.

The rearrangement links TRBV19 to TRBJ2-1, with 7 bases fitting TRBD1. J lost 5 bases, V lost 4 bases, and 5 bases had no gene match. Germline V gene data show CDR1 as LNHDA and CDR2 as SQIVND (reference sequence). The CDR3 has 14 residues. The chain's CDR3 is CASSTTGRDNEQFF. The DNA of the CDR3 is TGTGCCAGTAGTACGACAGGGAGAGACAATGAGCAGTTCTTC.

The V and J genes are TRBV9 and TRBJ2-3; 9 bases align to TRBD1. V gave up 0 bases and J gave up 2 bases; unmatched junction bases: 1. Germline V gene data show CDR1 as SGDLS and CDR2 as YYNGEE. The CDR3 runs to 15 residues. The CDR3: CASSVGQGVTDTQYF. Written as DNA, the CDR3 is TGTGCCAGCAGCGTAGGACAGGGGGTCACAGATACGCAGTATTTT.

This clone was picked up one time. The chain recombines TRBV9 with TRBJ1-6; D gene ambiguous. The ends were cut back, 2 bases at V and 4 bases at J, with 7 bases in the middle. This CDR3 is built from 14 residues. Germline V gene data show CDR1 as SGDLS and CDR2 as YYNGEE. CDR3 residues: CASSVGRYNSPLHF. CDR3 sequence (DNA): TGTGCCAGCAGCGTCGGCAGGTATAATTCACCCCTCCACTTT.

The rearrangement links TRBV7-9 to TRBJ2-7; D is perhaps TRBD2 (6 bases). The CDR3 contains 15 residues. Between the trimmed V and J ends, which lost 3 bases and 0 bases, there was a span of 12 bases. From germline, CDR1 is SEHNR and CDR2 FQNEAQ (reference sequence). The CDR3 coding sequence is TGTGCCAGCAGCTTCCTTCGGGGGAGCTCCTACGAGCAGTACTTC. Encoded protein: CASSFLRGSSYEQYF. The whole variable domain, remainder taken from reference TRBV7-9 and TRBJ2-7, is DTGVSQNPRHKITKRGQNVTFRCDPISEHNRLYWYRQTLGQGPEFLTYFQNEAQLEKSRLLSDRFSAERPKGSFSTLEIQRTEQGDSAMYLCASSFLRGSSYEQYFGPGTRLTVT.

This chain connects TRBV19 to TRBJ2-7; possible D gene TRBD2, 6 bases. CDR1 is LNHDA, CDR2 SQIVND, per germline (reference sequence). CDR3 length: 14 amino acids. The germline V and J ends were trimmed by 8 bases and 6 bases, with 20 bases remaining between them. As DNA, the CDR3 is TGTGCCAGTGGGGTTGGGGCGGGGAGTTCCGAGCAGTACTTC. This encodes CASGVGAGSSEQYF.

CDR3 residues: CASSSHGPSSYNEQFF. In DNA, the CDR3 is TGTGCCAGCAGTTCTCATGGTCCGAGCTCCTACAATGAGCAGTTCTTC. The rearrangement uses TRBV6-5 and TRBJ2-1; no definite D call. Deletions cut 4 bases from V and 0 bases from J, with 13 bases between. Germline V gene sequence: CDR1 MNHEY, CDR2 SVGAGI. This CDR3 contains 16 residues.

The chain couples TRBV27 to TRBJ1-2, with D possibly matching TRBD1 (5 bases). The germline V gene encodes CDR1 MNHEY and CDR2 SMNVEV (reference sequence). The CDR3 sequence is 12 residues long. The ends were cut back, 0 bases at V and 6 bases at J, with 5 bases in the middle. The CDR3 DNA follows: TGTGCCAGCAGTTTATCAGGGGATGGCTACACCTTC. As protein: CASSLSGDGYTF.

This clone was picked up one time. The chain combines TRBV30 with TRBJ2-1; tentatively, D is TRBD1 (5 bases). V gave up 2 bases and J gave up 5 bases, with 7 bases separating them. This CDR3 contains 12 residues. CDR1 and CDR2 (germline): GTSNPN, SVGIG (reference sequence). The CDR3 DNA reads TGTGCCTGGAGTCAGGGTAACAATGAGCAGTTCTTC. This translates into CAWSQGNNEQFF. Full variable domain (missing parts from reference TRBV30 and TRBJ2-1): SQTIHQWPATLVQPVGSPLSLECTVEGTSNPNLYWYRQAAGRGLQLLFYSVGIGQISSEVPQNLSASRPQDRQFILSSKKLLLSDSGFYLCAWSQGNNEQFFGPGTRLTVL.

The chain carries TRBV19 and TRBJ2-1, with a possible D match to TRBD1 (6 bases). The CDR3 has 13 amino acids. Deletions cut 5 bases from V and 4 bases from J, with 9 bases between. Germline CDR1 LNHDA, CDR2 SQIVND (reference sequence). This CDR3 is CASSPRGYNEQFF. The CDR3, as DNA: TGTGCCAGTAGTCCTAGGGGGTACAATGAGCAGTTCTTC.

The chain links TRBV15 to TRBJ1-5; possible D gene TRBD1, 5 bases. Germline lookup yields CDR1 LNHNV and CDR2 YYDKDF (reference sequence). This CDR3 region has 14 residues. Trimming stripped 1 base from V and 8 bases from J, with 12 bases between. The CDR3 spells CATSRVWGGEPQHF. The DNA of the CDR3 is TGTGCCACCAGCAGAGTATGGGGCGGAGAGCCCCAGCATTTT.

This clone has more than one count but fewer than ten. V is TRBV2 and J is TRBJ1-4; 7 nucleotides match TRBD1. CDR3 length: 15 residues. Germline V gene sequence: CDR1 SNHLY, CDR2 FYNNEI. With V trimmed by 6 bases and J by 0 bases, 4 bases remained unmatched. The CDR3 here is CASRRDSATNEKLFF. The CDR3 nucleotides are TGTGCCAGCAGGAGGGACAGCGCAACTAATGAAAAACTGTTTTTT. Using reference TRBV2 and TRBJ1-4 for the parts outside the CDR3, the full variable domain is EPEVTQTPSHQVTQMGQEVILRCVPISNHLYFYWYRQILGQKVEFLVSFYNNEISEKSEIFDDQFSVERPDGSNFTLKIRSTKLEDSAMYFCASRRDSATNEKLFFGSGTQLSVL.

The table lists this clone with a count of one. The DNA for the CDR3 is TGTGCCAGTAGTATAGGACGGGGAGGGGGTAATGAGCAGTTCTTC. Amino acids: CASSIGRGGGNEQFF. The chain links TRBV19 to TRBJ2-1; D might be TRBD2 (7 bases). Trimming cost V 1 base and J 7 bases, with 14 bases left between them. CDR1 is LNHDA and CDR2 is SQIVND in the germline V gene (reference sequence). CDR3 length equals 15 residues.

This chain links TRBV30 with TRBJ1-5; 10 nucleotides agree with TRBD1. Germline CDR1 and CDR2: GTSNPN and SVGIG (reference sequence). The CDR3 is 14 residues long. V dropped 1 base and J dropped 5; count of bases not matched to a gene: 2. CDR3 coding DNA: TGTGCCTGGAGTGGTGGGACAGGGGATCAGCCCCAGCATTTT. Its protein product is CAWSGGTGDQPQHF.

The chain is built from TRBV11-3 and TRBJ2-3; D not resolved. The V gene lost 1 base and the J gene lost 0 bases, with 8 bases spanning the gap. The CDR3 is 15 residues long. CDR1 and CDR2 from the germline V gene are SGHNT and YENEEA. The CDR3 spells CASSLGSQSTDTQYF. As DNA, the CDR3 is TGTGCCAGCAGCTTAGGTAGTCAAAGCACAGATACGCAGTATTTT. Full variable domain (remainder filled in from reference TRBV11-3 and TRBJ2-3): EAGVVQSPRYKIIEKKQPVAFWCNPISGHNTLYWYLQNLGQGPELLIRYENEEAVDDSQLPKDRFSAERLKGVDSTLKIQPAELGDSAVYLCASSLGSQSTDTQYFGPGTRLTVL.

The genes are TRBV3-1 (or the pseudogene TRBV3-2) and TRBJ2-1; no clear D gene. This CDR3 comprises 14 residues. V was clipped by 0 bases and J by 4 bases, with 7 bases between them. Germline-derived CDR1 and CDR2 are LGHDT and YNNKEL (reference sequence). DNA of the CDR3: TGTGCCAGCAGCCAAGAGGGCTGGTACAATGAGCAGTTCTTC. Amino acids: CASSQEGWYNEQFF.

The chain joins TRBV5-6 to TRBJ2-7; 8 bases are shared with TRBD2. V lost 4 bases, J lost 9 bases, and 9 bases stayed unmatched. The CDR3 consists of 13 residues. Germline loops: CDR1 SGHDT, CDR2 YYEEEE. CDR3 bases: TGTGCCAGCAGCCGAGCGGGGGACCCTGGGCAGTACTTC. Its protein is CASSRAGDPGQYF. The complete variable domain, with remaining parts taken from reference TRBV5-6 and TRBJ2-7, reads DAGVTQSPTHLIKTRGQQVTLRCSPKSGHDTVSWYQQALGQGPQFIFQYYEEEERQRGNFPDRFSGHQFPNYSSELNVNALLLGDSALYLCASSRAGDPGQYFGPGTRLTVT.

DNA for the CDR3: TGTGCCAGCAGACCCTGGGGCAGGCGGGAGAACACTGAAGCTTTCTTT. This codes for CASRPWGRRENTEAFF. This chain connects TRBV7-8 to TRBJ1-1, with D tentatively TRBD1 (5 bases). The V gene's germline CDR1 is SGHVS and CDR2 FQNEAQ. The CDR3 sequence is 16 residues long. V lost 6 bases to trimming and J lost 1 base, with 18 bases between them.

The gene calls are TRBV1 and TRBJ2-7; the table's D call, TRBD2, has no DNA check behind it. TRBV1 is a documented pseudogene. This CDR3 has 17 amino acids. The chain's CDR3 is CTSRYMRDGGLFYEQYF. CDR3 DNA: TGCACCAGCAGATATATGCGGGACGGAGGACTATTCTACGAGCAGTACTTC.

The chain links TRBV29-1 to TRBJ2-2; TRBD1 might be the D (7 bases). There are 13 residues in the CDR3. Trimming removed 6 bases at V and 6 bases at J, with 14 bases between. Germline V gives CDR1 SQVTM, CDR2 ANQGSEA. As DNA, the CDR3 is TGCAGCGTGGGGCAGGGGGAGGCCGGGGAGCTGTTTTTT. Encoded protein: CSVGQGEAGELFF.

This sequence joins TRBV2 and TRBJ1-2; TRBD1 aligns across 9 bases. The trim removed 1 base at V and 6 bases at J, leaving 3 bases unmatched. CDR1 is SNHLY, CDR2 FYNNEI, per germline. The CDR3 extends over 14 amino acids. This CDR3 reads CASSEGDRVNGYTF. CDR3 sequence (DNA): TGTGCCAGCAGTGAAGGGGACAGGGTAAATGGCTACACCTTC.

This chain joins TRBV19 and TRBJ2-2; TRBD2 matches 8 bases. The CDR3 consists of 17 residues. Germline CDR1 reads LNHDA; CDR2 reads SQIVND (reference sequence). The junction had 11 bases not matched to a gene; V was cut back by 8 bases and J by 0 bases. The CDR3 is CASSPTSARSNTGELFF. CDR3 nucleotide sequence: TGTGCCAGTTCTCCGACTAGCGCACGCTCGAACACCGGGGAGCTGTTTTTT.

Only a few counts were recorded for this clone. The rearrangement joins TRBV7-2 to TRBJ2-7; 8 nucleotides align to TRBD1. Per germline, CDR1 SGHTA and CDR2 FQGNSA. This CDR3 is 17 amino acids long. The V gene end was trimmed by 1 base and the J gene end by 3 bases; junction bases not matched to a gene: 11. The CDR3 region has the DNA TGTGCCAGCAGCTTAGGGTCCCGGACAGGGATACACTACGAGCAGTACTTC. Its translation: CASSLGSRTGIHYEQYF.

This clone was seen a single time. This chain links TRBV18 with TRBJ1-5, with TRBD1 matching 10 bases. V dropped 2 bases and J dropped 2; count of bases not matched to a gene: 9. The germline gives CDR1 KGHSH, CDR2 LQKENI. The CDR3 runs 18 residues. CDR3 residues: CASSPRGQGSVGNQPQHF. The CDR3 DNA follows: TGTGCCAGCTCACCAAGGGGACAGGGGTCAGTGGGCAATCAGCCCCAGCATTTT. Full variable domain (rest looked up from reference TRBV18 and TRBJ1-5): NAGVMQNPRHLVRRRGQEARLRCSPMKGHSHVYWYRQLPEEGLKFMVYLQKENIIDESGMPKERFSAEFPKEGPSILRIQQVVRGDSAAYFCASSPRGQGSVGNQPQHFGDGTRLSIL.

As for this clone: Mismatch with germline at one junction end may stem from a read error. The chain is built from TRBV7-7 and TRBJ2-5, with 9 bases identical to TRBD1. The CDR3 length is 13 residues. From germline, CDR1 is SSHAT and CDR2 FNYEAQ (reference sequence). CDR3 protein: CASSLTGGETQYF. DNA for the CDR3: TGTGCTAGCAGTCTTACAGGGGGCGAGACCCAGTACTTC.

This rearrangement joins TRBV28 to TRBJ2-5, with D unresolved. The CDR3 runs to 11 residues. Trimming stripped 2 bases from V and 5 bases from J, with 3 bases between. CDR1 and CDR2 from the germline V gene are MDHEN and SYDVKM. In DNA, the CDR3 is TGTGCCAGCAGTTTAGAGGAGACCCAGTACTTC. As protein: CASSLEETQYF.